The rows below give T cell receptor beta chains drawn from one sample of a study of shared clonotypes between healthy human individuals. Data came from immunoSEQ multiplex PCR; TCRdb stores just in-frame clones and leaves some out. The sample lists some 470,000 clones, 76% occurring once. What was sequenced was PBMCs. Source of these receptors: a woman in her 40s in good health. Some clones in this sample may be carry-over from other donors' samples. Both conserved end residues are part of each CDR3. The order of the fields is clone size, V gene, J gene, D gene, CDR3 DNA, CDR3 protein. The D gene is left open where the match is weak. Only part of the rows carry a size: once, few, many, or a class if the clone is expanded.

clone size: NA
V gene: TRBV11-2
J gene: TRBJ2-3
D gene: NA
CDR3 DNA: TGTGCCAGCAGCTTAGTATCAGCAAGCACAGATACGCAGTATTTT
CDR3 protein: CASSLVSASTDTQYF

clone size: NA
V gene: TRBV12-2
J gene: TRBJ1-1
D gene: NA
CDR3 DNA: TGTGCAAGTCGCTTAATGCAGGGCAGGGGTGTAAGTACTGAAGCTTTCTTT
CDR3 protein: CASRLMQGRGVSTEAFF

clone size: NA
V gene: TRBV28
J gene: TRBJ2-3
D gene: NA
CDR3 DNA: TGTGCCAGCAGTCTCCTGGGGGCGACCGGGACAGATACGCAGTATTTT
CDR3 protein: CASSLLGATGTDTQYF

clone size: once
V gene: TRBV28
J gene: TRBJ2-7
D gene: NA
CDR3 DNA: TGTGCCAGCAGTTTACCGGGACAAATAAACGAGCAGTACTTC
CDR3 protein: CASSLPGQINEQYF

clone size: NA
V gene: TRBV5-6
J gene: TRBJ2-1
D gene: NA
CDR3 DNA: TGTGCCAGCAGCTCTAGGGCTGAGCAGTTCTTC
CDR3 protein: CASSSRAEQFF

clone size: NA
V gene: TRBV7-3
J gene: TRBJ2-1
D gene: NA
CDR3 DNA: TGTGCCAGCAGCCCATTAGCGGAGGGGGGTGAGCAGTTCTTC
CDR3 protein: CASSPLAEGGEQFF

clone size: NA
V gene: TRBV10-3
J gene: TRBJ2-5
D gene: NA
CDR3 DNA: TGTGCCACTGGCGGGGCGGCAAAAAGCCCCCAAGAGACCCAGTACTTC
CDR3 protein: CATGGAAKSPQETQYF

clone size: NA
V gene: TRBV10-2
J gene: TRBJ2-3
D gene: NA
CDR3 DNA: TGCGCCAGCAGTGTTGTTCCTACCACAGATACGCAGTATTTT
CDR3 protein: CASSVVPTTDTQYF

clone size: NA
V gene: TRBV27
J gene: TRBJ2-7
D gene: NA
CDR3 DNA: TGTGCCAGCTCTTTGGCGGGGAGGTCCCGCTACGAGCAGTACTTC
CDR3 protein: CASSLAGRSRYEQYF

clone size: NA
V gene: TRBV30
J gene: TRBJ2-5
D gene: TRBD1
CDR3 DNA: TGTGCCTGGAGGCTAATCGGGACAGGGGTTCAAGAGACCCAGTACTTC
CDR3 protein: CAWRLIGTGVQETQYF

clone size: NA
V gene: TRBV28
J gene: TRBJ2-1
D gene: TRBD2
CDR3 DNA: TGTGCCAGCAGTCTCCTAGCGGGAGGAGTAAATGAGCAGTTCTTC
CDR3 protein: CASSLLAGGVNEQFF

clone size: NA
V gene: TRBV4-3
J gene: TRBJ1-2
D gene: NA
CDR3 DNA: TGCGCCAGCAGCCAAGACCGAACGGACGGCTATGGCTACACCTTC
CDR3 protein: CASSQDRTDGYGYTF

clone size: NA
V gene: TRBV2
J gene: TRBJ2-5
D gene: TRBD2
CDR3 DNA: TGTGCCAGCGCTAGCGGCCAAGAGACCCAGTACTTC
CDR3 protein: CASASGQETQYF

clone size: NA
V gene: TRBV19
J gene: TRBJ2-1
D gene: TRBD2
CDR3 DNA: TGTGCCAGTAGTATCGCCCTTAGCGGGAGGGGTTTCAATGAGCAGTTCTTC
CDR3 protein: CASSIALSGRGFNEQFF

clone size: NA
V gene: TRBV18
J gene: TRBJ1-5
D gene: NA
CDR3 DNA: TGTGCCAGCTCACCCGACAGCTACAATCAGCCCCAGCATTTT
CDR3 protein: CASSPDSYNQPQHF

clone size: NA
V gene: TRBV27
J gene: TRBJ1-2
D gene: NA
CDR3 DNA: TGTGCCAGCGCCCGGACTGAAAACTATGGCTACACCTTC
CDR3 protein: CASARTENYGYTF

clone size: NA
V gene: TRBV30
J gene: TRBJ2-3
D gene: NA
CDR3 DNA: TGTGCCTGGACAGGGATCACAGATACGCAGTATTTT
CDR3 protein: CAWTGITDTQYF

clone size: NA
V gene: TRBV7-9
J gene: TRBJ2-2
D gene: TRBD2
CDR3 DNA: TGTGCCAGCAGCTCGTCCGCTGCGGGAGTCACCGGGGAGCTGTTTTTT
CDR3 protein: CASSSSAAGVTGELFF

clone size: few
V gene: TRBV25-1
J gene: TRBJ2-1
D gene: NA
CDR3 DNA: TGTGCCAGCAGCGCCGAGGGACCCACCGCCTACAATGAGCAGTTCTTC
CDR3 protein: CASSAEGPTAYNEQFF

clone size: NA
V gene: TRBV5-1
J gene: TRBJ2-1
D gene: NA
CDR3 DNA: TGCGCCAGCAGCAACCAGGGGTTCGCCTACAATGAGCAGTTCTTC
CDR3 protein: CASSNQGFAYNEQFF

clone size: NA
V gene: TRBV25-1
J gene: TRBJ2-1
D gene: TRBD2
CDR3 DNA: TGTGCCAGCAGTGAAGTTAGCGGGAGAGCCTACAATGAGCAGTTCTTC
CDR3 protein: CASSEVSGRAYNEQFF

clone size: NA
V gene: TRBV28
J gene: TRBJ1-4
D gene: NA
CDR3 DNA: TGTGCCACCGAAGGGGAAACTAATGAAAAACTGTTTTTT
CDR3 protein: CATEGETNEKLFF

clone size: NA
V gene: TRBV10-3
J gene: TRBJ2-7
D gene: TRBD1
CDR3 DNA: TGTGCCATCAGTGAGGGAGGACAGGGCCTAAGGGGAGAGCAGTACTTC
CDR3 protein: CAISEGGQGLRGEQYF

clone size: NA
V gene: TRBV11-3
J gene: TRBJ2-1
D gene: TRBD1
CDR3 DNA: TGTGCCAGCAGCGCCAGGACAGGCGGCAATGAGCAGTTCTTC
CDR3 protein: CASSARTGGNEQFF

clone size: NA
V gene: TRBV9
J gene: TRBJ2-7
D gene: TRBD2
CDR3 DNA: TGTGCCAGCAGCTTTAGCGGGAGTACCGACGAGCAGTACTTC
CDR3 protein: CASSFSGSTDEQYF

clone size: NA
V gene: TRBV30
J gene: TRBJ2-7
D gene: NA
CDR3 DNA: TGTGCCTGGAGGCGAATGGACGACTACGAGCAGTACTTC
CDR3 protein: CAWRRMDDYEQYF

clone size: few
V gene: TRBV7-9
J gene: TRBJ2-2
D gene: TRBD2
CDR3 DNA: TGTGCCAGCAGCCCTAGCGGGAGGGCCGTTTCCGGGGAGCTGTTTTTT
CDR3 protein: CASSPSGRAVSGELFF

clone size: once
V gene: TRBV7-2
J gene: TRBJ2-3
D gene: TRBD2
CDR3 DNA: TGTGCCAGCAGCCATACTAGCGGGAACGCAGATACGCAGTATTTT
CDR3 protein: CASSHTSGNADTQYF

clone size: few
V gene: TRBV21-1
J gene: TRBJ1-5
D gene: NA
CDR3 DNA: TGTGCCAGTTTCCTAGGGCAGACTCGCAATCAGCCCCAGCATTTT
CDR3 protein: CASFLGQTRNQPQHF

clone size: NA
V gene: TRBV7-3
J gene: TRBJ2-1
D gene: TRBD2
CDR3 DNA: TGTGCCAGCAGCTCCCCTACAAGCGGGGACCTTTCCTACAATGAGCAGTTCTTC
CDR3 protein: CASSSPTSGDLSYNEQFF

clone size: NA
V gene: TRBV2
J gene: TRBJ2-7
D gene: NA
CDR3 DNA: TGTGCCAGCAGTGAATCGACAGGCGGGTGGGAGCAGTACTTC
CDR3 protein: CASSESTGGWEQYF

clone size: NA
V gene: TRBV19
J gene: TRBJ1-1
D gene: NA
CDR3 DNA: TGTGCCAGTAGTATGCAGGGGCTTACTGAAGCTTTCTTT
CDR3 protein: CASSMQGLTEAFF

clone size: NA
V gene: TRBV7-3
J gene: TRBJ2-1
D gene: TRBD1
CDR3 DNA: TGTGCCAGCAGCTCCGACAGGGTTGGTGAGCAGTTCTTC
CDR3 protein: CASSSDRVGEQFF

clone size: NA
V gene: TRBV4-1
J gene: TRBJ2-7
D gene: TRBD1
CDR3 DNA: TGCGCCAGCAGCCAAGAATGGCAGGGGGCATACGAGCAGTACTTC
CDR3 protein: CASSQEWQGAYEQYF

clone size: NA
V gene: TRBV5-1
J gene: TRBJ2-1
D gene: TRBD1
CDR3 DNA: TGCGCCAGCAGCACGGACGGGACAGCTGAGCAGTTCTTC
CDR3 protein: CASSTDGTAEQFF

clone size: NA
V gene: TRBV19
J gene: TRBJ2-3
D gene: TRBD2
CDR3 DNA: TGTGCCAGTAGTATAGGAGGCGGGAGAGCTGCAGATACGCAGTATTTT
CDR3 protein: CASSIGGGRAADTQYF

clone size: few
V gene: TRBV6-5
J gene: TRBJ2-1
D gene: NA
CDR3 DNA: TGTGCCAGCAGCCCCAGAGGGTCCTACAATGAGCAGTTCTTC
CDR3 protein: CASSPRGSYNEQFF

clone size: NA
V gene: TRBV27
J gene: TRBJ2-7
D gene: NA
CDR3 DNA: TGTGCCAGCAGGGGGCTTGGGGGGACCTACGAGCAGTACTTC
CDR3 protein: CASRGLGGTYEQYF

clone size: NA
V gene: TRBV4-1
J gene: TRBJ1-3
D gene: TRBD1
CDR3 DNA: TGCGCCAGCAGCCAGAGAAACAGGGGCGACTCTGGAAACACCATATATTTT
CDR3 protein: CASSQRNRGDSGNTIYF

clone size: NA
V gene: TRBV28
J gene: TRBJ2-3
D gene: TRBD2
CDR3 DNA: TGTGCCAGCAGTTTAACGGGAGGGCCCACAGATACGCAGTATTTT
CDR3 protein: CASSLTGGPTDTQYF

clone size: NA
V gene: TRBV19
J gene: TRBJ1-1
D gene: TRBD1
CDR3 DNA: TGTGCCAGTAGTCCTCGGACAGGGGAGGGCACTGAAGCTTTCTTT
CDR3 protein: CASSPRTGEGTEAFF

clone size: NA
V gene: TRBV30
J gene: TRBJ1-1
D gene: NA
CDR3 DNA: TGTGCCTGGAGTGTAGGATCCCAGGACACTGAAGCTTTCTTT
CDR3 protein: CAWSVGSQDTEAFF

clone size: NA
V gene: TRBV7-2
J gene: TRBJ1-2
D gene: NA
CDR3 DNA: TGTGCCAGCAGCCCGACAGCCTATGGCTACACCTTC
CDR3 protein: CASSPTAYGYTF

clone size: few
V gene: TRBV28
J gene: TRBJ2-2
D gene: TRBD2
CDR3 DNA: TGTGCCAGCGCCTTGGGGGGCGGGAGGATCACCGGGGAGCTGTTTTTT
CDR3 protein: CASALGGGRITGELFF

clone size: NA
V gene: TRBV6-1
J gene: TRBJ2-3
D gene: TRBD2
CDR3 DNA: TGTGCCAGCAGTGGACAGGCGGGAGGAGGGGCGGATACGCAGTATTTT
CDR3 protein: CASSGQAGGGADTQYF